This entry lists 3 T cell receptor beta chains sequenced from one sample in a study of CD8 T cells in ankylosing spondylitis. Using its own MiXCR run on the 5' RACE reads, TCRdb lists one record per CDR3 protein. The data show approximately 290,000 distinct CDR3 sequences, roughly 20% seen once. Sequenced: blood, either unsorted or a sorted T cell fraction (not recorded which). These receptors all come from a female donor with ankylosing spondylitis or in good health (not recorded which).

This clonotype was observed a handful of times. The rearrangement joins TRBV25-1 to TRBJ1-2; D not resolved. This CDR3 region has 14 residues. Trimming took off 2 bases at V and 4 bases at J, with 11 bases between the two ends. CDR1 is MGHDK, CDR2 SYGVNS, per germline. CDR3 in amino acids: CASSEVDTIYGYTF. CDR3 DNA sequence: TGTGCCAGCAGTGAAGTTGACACCATCTATGGCTACACCTTC.

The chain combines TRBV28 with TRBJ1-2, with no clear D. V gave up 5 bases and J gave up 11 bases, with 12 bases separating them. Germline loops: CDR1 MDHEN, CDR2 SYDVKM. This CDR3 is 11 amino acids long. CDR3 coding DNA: TGTGCCAGCAGTCAAGTCGGCGATTACACCTTC. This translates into CASSQVGDYTF.

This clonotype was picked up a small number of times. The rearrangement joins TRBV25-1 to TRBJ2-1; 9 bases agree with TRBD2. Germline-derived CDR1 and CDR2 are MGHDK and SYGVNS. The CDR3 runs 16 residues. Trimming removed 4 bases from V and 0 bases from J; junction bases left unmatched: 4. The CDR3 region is CASSGTSASSYNEQFF. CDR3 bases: TGTGCCAGCAGTGGGACTAGCGCCAGCTCCTACAATGAGCAGTTCTTC.